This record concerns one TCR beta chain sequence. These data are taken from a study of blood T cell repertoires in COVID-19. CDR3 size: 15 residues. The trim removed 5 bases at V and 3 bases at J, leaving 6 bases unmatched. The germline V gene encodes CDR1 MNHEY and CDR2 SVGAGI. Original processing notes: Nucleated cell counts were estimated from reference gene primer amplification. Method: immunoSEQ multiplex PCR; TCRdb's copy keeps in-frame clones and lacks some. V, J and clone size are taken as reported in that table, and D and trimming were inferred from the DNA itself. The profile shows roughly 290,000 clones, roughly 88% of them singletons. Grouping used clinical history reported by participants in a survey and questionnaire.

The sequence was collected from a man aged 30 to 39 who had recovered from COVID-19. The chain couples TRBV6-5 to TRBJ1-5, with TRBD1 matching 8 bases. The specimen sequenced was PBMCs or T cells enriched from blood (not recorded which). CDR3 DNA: TGTGCCAGCAGTCCTTCAGGGGGCTCCAATCAGCCCCAGCATTTT. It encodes CASSPSGGSNQPQHF.